Sequencing of this T cell receptor (beta chain) was carried out in a study of blood T cell repertoires in COVID-19. Study overall: From the United States, Italy and Spain came samples of acute and convalescent COVID-19. PBMCs, B-cell-depleted T cells, or T cells were the source of the cDNA or gDNA that made up the material.

Authors' methods: Researchers report that nucleated cell counts were estimated from reference gene primer amplification. The assay was immunoSEQ multiplex PCR, and TCRdb's table has in-frame clones only and misses some. V, J and clone size are taken as reported in that table, and D and trimming were inferred from the DNA itself. The repertoire consists of about 160,000 clones, with 65% to 85% occurring once and the leading ten covering over 11%. The clonotype originates from a woman older than 75 with acute or convalescent COVID-19. Sequencing input: peripheral blood.

CDR3 nucleotide sequence: TGTGCCTGGAGTCGGGACATCGAGTTACCTGAAGCTTTCTTT. It encodes CAWSRDIELPEAFF. The V gene is TRBV30, the J gene TRBJ1-1; weak D call: TRBD1 (6 bases). This CDR3 contains 14 residues. Trimming left V 2 bases short and J 6 bases short, with 16 bases between. Germline-derived CDR1 and CDR2 are GTSNPN and SVGIG (reference sequence).